The rows below give T cell receptor beta chains drawn from one sample of a study of naive and memory T cell subsets. TCRdb analysed the 5' RACE reads with MiXCR anew, one entry per CDR3 protein. This sample has 32,000 or so distinct CDR3 sequences, with approximately 16% found just once. All receptors come from a female donor in good health. Each CDR3 is given with its conserved first and last residue. The order of the fields is clone size, J gene, D gene, V gene, CDR3 DNA, CDR3 protein. A D gene is named only where the DNA matches it firmly. Some rows have no size entry. The others give once, few or many, or a class for an expanded clone.

clone size: many
J gene: TRBJ2-2
D gene: TRBD2
V gene: TRBV20-1
CDR3 DNA: TGCAGTACGAAACTAGCGGGGACGAACACCGGGGAGCTGTTTTTT
CDR3 protein: CSTKLAGTNTGELFF

clone size: many
J gene: TRBJ1-1
D gene: -
V gene: TRBV29-1
CDR3 DNA: TGCAGCGTTGAAGATATGAGACACGGGAACACTGAAGCTTTCTTT
CDR3 protein: CSVEDMRHGNTEAFF

clone size: -
J gene: TRBJ1-1
D gene: -
V gene: TRBV4-2
CDR3 DNA: TGTGCCAGCAGCCAAGGGGCATCGAACACTGAAGCTTTCTTT
CDR3 protein: CASSQGASNTEAFF

clone size: many
J gene: TRBJ2-1
D gene: TRBD2
V gene: TRBV20-1
CDR3 DNA: TGCAGTGCTTCCAGACTAGCGGGCCTCTACAATGAGCAGTTCTTC
CDR3 protein: CSASRLAGLYNEQFF

clone size: -
J gene: TRBJ2-1
D gene: TRBD1
V gene: TRBV5-1
CDR3 DNA: TGCGCCAGCAGCTTGGAGCGACAGGGGCAGAATGAGCAGTTCTTC
CDR3 protein: CASSLERQGQNEQFF

clone size: many
J gene: TRBJ2-3
D gene: TRBD2
V gene: TRBV9
CDR3 DNA: TGTGCCAGCAGCGTAGACCAGCGGGGGAGCACAGATACGCAGTATTTT
CDR3 protein: CASSVDQRGSTDTQYF

clone size: -
J gene: TRBJ1-2
D gene: -
V gene: TRBV10-2
CDR3 DNA: TGCGCCAGCAGTGAGTCGCTCGGGGCCCTTAACTATGGCTACACCTTC
CDR3 protein: CASSESLGALNYGYTF

clone size: few
J gene: TRBJ2-7
D gene: TRBD1
V gene: TRBV6-6
CDR3 DNA: TGTGCCAGCAGAAGGACAGGGACAAGCTCCTACGAGCAGTACTTC
CDR3 protein: CASRRTGTSSYEQYF

clone size: -
J gene: TRBJ1-2
D gene: -
V gene: TRBV7-2
CDR3 DNA: TGTGCCAGCAGCTTAATCCTGGGAGTCAACTATGGCTACACCTTC
CDR3 protein: CASSLILGVNYGYTF

clone size: -
J gene: TRBJ2-2
D gene: -
V gene: TRBV6-6
CDR3 DNA: TGTGCCAGCAGTTACGTCCGGTTGGTCACCGGGGAGCTGTTTTTT
CDR3 protein: CASSYVRLVTGELFF

clone size: -
J gene: TRBJ2-7
D gene: TRBD1
V gene: TRBV5-1
CDR3 DNA: TGCGCCAGCACCAGGCTTCCGGGACAGGGGTCCTACGAGCAGTACTTC
CDR3 protein: CASTRLPGQGSYEQYF

clone size: many
J gene: TRBJ1-1
D gene: TRBD1
V gene: TRBV6-5
CDR3 DNA: TGTGCCAGCAGTTACCCAGTCAAAGACAGGGGGCTAAAAGGGGGCACTGAAGCTTTCTTT
CDR3 protein: CASSYPVKDRGLKGGTEAFF

clone size: many
J gene: TRBJ1-3
D gene: -
V gene: TRBV24-1
CDR3 DNA: TGTGCCACCAGTGATCTTGACCGTACCTCTGGAAACACCATATATTTT
CDR3 protein: CATSDLDRTSGNTIYF

clone size: few
J gene: TRBJ1-1
D gene: -
V gene: TRBV5-1
CDR3 DNA: TGCGCCAGCAGCTTGAGATCGGGGCGTGTCGGTGAAGCTTTCTTT
CDR3 protein: CASSLRSGRVGEAFF

clone size: many
J gene: TRBJ1-5
D gene: TRBD1
V gene: TRBV20-1
CDR3 DNA: TGCAGTGCTCGGGGACAGTCAGACAATCAGCCCCAGCATTTT
CDR3 protein: CSARGQSDNQPQHF

clone size: -
J gene: TRBJ1-1
D gene: TRBD1
V gene: TRBV5-4
CDR3 DNA: TGTGCCAGCAGCTTGGGGTCGGGACAGGGGGACGCTGAAGCTTTCTTT
CDR3 protein: CASSLGSGQGDAEAFF

clone size: -
J gene: TRBJ1-1
D gene: -
V gene: TRBV7-3
CDR3 DNA: TGTGCCAGCAGCTTTCGGGCGAGAAACACTGAAGCTTTCTTT
CDR3 protein: CASSFRARNTEAFF

clone size: many
J gene: TRBJ2-7
D gene: -
V gene: TRBV20-1
CDR3 DNA: TGCAGTGCTAGAACTCCCACCGAGGGGGTGAGCTACGAGCAGTACTTC
CDR3 protein: CSARTPTEGVSYEQYF

clone size: many
J gene: TRBJ2-5
D gene: -
V gene: TRBV18
CDR3 DNA: TGTGCCAGCTCATACTTTCTTGGGAGCCAAGAGACCCAGTACTTC
CDR3 protein: CASSYFLGSQETQYF

clone size: few
J gene: TRBJ2-4
D gene: -
V gene: TRBV15
CDR3 DNA: TGTGCCACCAGCAGGGAGAGATTAGGACAGGGACTATCGTACTTC
CDR3 protein: CATSRERLGQGLSYF

clone size: -
J gene: TRBJ1-1
D gene: -
V gene: TRBV19
CDR3 DNA: TGTGCCAGTAGTATAGTAGGGGCGATGAACACTGAAGCTTTCTTT
CDR3 protein: CASSIVGAMNTEAFF

clone size: -
J gene: TRBJ2-2
D gene: -
V gene: TRBV29-1
CDR3 DNA: TGCAGCGTTGGGGTAGGGCGCTGGGAGCTGTTTTTT
CDR3 protein: CSVGVGRWELFF

clone size: few
J gene: TRBJ2-3
D gene: TRBD2
V gene: TRBV20-1
CDR3 DNA: TGCAGTGCTAGATGGTTCGGCGGGGGGCGCCTCACAGATACGCAGTATTTT
CDR3 protein: CSARWFGGGRLTDTQYF

clone size: -
J gene: TRBJ2-7
D gene: TRBD1
V gene: TRBV7-9
CDR3 DNA: TGTGCCAGCAGCCCCCGTTTGGGACAGGGGGTTTCCTACGAGCAGTACTTC
CDR3 protein: CASSPRLGQGVSYEQYF

clone size: many
J gene: TRBJ1-2
D gene: -
V gene: TRBV29-1
CDR3 DNA: TGCAGCGTTGAAGATAATGGGGGATGGGGCTACACCTTC
CDR3 protein: CSVEDNGGWGYTF

clone size: many
J gene: TRBJ1-5
D gene: -
V gene: TRBV6-5
CDR3 DNA: TGTGCCAGCAGTCCCTACACACGGAATCAGCCCCAGCATTTT
CDR3 protein: CASSPYTRNQPQHF

clone size: medium-sized
J gene: TRBJ1-6
D gene: -
V gene: TRBV18
CDR3 DNA: TGTGCCAGCTCACCACAATTGAATTCACCCCTCCACTTT
CDR3 protein: CASSPQLNSPLHF

clone size: -
J gene: TRBJ2-7
D gene: -
V gene: TRBV10-3
CDR3 DNA: TGTGCCATCAGTGAGCTGGCACGACTCTCCTACGAGCAGTACTTC
CDR3 protein: CAISELARLSYEQYF

clone size: -
J gene: TRBJ2-2
D gene: TRBD2
V gene: TRBV20-1
CDR3 DNA: TGCAGTGCTAGACCCAGCGGGATTATAACCGGGGAGCTGTTTTTT
CDR3 protein: CSARPSGIITGELFF

clone size: few
J gene: TRBJ2-1
D gene: TRBD2
V gene: TRBV20-1
CDR3 DNA: TGCAGTGCTAGAGATCGGGTAGCGGGGGGGAACCCCTCCTACAATGAGCAGTTCTTC
CDR3 protein: CSARDRVAGGNPSYNEQFF

clone size: few
J gene: TRBJ2-1
D gene: -
V gene: TRBV12-3/TRBV12-4
CDR3 DNA: TGTGCCAGCAGTTTCGCCTCAAACGGCAATGAGCAGTTCTTC
CDR3 protein: CASSFASNGNEQFF

clone size: few
J gene: TRBJ1-6
D gene: -
V gene: TRBV5-6
CDR3 DNA: TGTGCCAGCAGCCTAGGGAGGGATAATTCACCCCTCCACTTT
CDR3 protein: CASSLGRDNSPLHF

clone size: -
J gene: TRBJ2-1
D gene: -
V gene: TRBV29-1
CDR3 DNA: TGCAGCGTTGACGGGCAGGGTGAAATCAATGAGCAGTTCTTC
CDR3 protein: CSVDGQGEINEQFF

clone size: many
J gene: TRBJ1-2
D gene: -
V gene: TRBV6-5
CDR3 DNA: TGTGCCAGCAGCAACTCGTTTTGGGGGGACTATGGCTACACCTTC
CDR3 protein: CASSNSFWGDYGYTF

clone size: many
J gene: TRBJ1-1
D gene: TRBD1
V gene: TRBV12-3/TRBV12-4
CDR3 DNA: TGTGCCAGCAGCGGACAGGGACTCGGCACTGAAGCTTTCTTT
CDR3 protein: CASSGQGLGTEAFF

clone size: many
J gene: TRBJ2-1
D gene: TRBD2
V gene: TRBV7-8
CDR3 DNA: TGTGCCAGCAGCACCTCCCCCCGGGGTAGCGGGAGGCAGTTCTTC
CDR3 protein: CASSTSPRGSGRQFF

clone size: many
J gene: TRBJ1-2
D gene: -
V gene: TRBV7-2
CDR3 DNA: TGTGCCAGCAGCTTAGCATCAGACAACTATGGCGACACCTTC
CDR3 protein: CASSLASDNYGDTF

clone size: -
J gene: TRBJ2-7
D gene: -
V gene: TRBV29-1
CDR3 DNA: TGCAGCGTTGACATAGCGCCCTACGAGCAGTACTTC
CDR3 protein: CSVDIAPYEQYF

clone size: many
J gene: TRBJ2-1
D gene: TRBD2
V gene: TRBV7-2
CDR3 DNA: TGTGCCAGCAGCCACCCCCTTGGACTAGCGGGGGGTAACTCCTACAATGAGCAGTTCTTC
CDR3 protein: CASSHPLGLAGGNSYNEQFF

clone size: -
J gene: TRBJ1-2
D gene: -
V gene: TRBV12-3/TRBV12-4
CDR3 DNA: TGTGCCAGCAGTGCCAGTGGGGGTCCGGGGGGCTACACCTTC
CDR3 protein: CASSASGGPGGYTF

clone size: few
J gene: TRBJ1-1
D gene: -
V gene: TRBV7-9
CDR3 DNA: TGTGCCAGCAGCTTAGTGGATGAAGCTTTCTTT
CDR3 protein: CASSLVDEAFF

clone size: medium-sized
J gene: TRBJ1-2
D gene: -
V gene: TRBV12-3/TRBV12-4
CDR3 DNA: TGTGCCAGCAGTTTTGAGTCTAACTATGGCTACACCTTC
CDR3 protein: CASSFESNYGYTF

clone size: many
J gene: TRBJ1-5
D gene: -
V gene: TRBV19
CDR3 DNA: TGTGCCAGCAAGTGGGACGGAGTACATCAGCCCCAGCATTTT
CDR3 protein: CASKWDGVHQPQHF

clone size: -
J gene: TRBJ2-7
D gene: TRBD1
V gene: TRBV12-3/TRBV12-4
CDR3 DNA: TGTGCCAGCAGCCCCCAGACAGGGAACGAGCAGTACTTC
CDR3 protein: CASSPQTGNEQYF